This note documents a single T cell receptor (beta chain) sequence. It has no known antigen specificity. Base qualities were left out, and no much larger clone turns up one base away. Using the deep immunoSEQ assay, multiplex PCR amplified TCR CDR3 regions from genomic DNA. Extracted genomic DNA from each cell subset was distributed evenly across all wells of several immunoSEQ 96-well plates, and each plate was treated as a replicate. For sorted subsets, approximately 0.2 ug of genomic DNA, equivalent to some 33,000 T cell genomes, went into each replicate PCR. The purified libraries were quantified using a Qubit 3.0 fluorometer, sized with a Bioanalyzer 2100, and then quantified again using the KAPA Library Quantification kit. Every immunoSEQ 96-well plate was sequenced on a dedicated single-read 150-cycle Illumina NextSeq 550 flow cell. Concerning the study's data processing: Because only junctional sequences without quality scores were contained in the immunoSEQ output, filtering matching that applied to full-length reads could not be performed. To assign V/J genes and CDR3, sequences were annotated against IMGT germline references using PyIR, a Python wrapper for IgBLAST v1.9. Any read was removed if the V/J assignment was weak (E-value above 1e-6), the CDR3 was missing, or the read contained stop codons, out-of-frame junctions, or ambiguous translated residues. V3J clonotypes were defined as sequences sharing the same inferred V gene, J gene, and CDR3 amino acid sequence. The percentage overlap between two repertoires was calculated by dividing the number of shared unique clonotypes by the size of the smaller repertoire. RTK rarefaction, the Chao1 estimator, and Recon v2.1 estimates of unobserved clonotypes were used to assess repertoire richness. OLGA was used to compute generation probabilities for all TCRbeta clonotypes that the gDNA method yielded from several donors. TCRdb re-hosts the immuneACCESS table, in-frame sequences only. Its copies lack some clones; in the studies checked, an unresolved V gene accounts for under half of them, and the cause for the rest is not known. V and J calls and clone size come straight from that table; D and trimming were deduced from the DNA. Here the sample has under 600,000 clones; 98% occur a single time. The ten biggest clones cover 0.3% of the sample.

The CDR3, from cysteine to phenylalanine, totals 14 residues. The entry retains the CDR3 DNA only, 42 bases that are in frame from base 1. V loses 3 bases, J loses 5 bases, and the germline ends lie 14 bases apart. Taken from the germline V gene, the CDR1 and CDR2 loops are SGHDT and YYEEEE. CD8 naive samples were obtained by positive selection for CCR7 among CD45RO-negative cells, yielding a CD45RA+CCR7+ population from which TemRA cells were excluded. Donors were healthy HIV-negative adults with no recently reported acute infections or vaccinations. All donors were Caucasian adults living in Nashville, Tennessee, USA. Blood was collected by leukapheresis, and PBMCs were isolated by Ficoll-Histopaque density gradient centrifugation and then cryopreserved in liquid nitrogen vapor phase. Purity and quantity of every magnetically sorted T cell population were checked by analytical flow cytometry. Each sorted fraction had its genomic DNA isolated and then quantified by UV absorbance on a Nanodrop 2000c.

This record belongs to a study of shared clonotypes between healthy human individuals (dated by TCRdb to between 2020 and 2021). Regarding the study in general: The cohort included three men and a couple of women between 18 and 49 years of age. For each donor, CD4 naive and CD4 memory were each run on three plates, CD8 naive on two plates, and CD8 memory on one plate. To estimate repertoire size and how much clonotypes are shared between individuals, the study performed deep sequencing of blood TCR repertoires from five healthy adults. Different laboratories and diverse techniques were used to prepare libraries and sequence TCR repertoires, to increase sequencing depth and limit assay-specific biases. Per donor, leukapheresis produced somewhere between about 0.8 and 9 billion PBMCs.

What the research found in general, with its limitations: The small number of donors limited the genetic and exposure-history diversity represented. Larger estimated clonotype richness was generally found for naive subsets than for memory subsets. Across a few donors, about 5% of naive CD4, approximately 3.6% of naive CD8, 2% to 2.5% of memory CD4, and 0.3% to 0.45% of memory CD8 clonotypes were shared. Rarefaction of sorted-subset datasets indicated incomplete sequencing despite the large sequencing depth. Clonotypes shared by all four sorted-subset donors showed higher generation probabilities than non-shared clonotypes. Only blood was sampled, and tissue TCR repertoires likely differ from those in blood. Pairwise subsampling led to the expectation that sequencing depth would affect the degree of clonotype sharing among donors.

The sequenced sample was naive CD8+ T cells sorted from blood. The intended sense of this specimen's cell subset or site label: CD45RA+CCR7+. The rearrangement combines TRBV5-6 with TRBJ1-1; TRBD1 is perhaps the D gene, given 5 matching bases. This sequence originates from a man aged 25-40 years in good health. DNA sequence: TGTGCCAGCAGCTCCGGGGGATTCCGGACTGAAGCTTTCTTT. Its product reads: CASSSGGFRTEAFF. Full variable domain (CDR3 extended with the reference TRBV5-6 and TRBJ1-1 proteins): DAGVTQSPTHLIKTRGQQVTLRCSPKSGHDTVSWYQQALGQGPQFIFQYYEEEERQRGNFPDRFSGHQFPNYSSELNVNALLLGDSALYLCASSSGGFRTEAFFGQGTRLTVV.